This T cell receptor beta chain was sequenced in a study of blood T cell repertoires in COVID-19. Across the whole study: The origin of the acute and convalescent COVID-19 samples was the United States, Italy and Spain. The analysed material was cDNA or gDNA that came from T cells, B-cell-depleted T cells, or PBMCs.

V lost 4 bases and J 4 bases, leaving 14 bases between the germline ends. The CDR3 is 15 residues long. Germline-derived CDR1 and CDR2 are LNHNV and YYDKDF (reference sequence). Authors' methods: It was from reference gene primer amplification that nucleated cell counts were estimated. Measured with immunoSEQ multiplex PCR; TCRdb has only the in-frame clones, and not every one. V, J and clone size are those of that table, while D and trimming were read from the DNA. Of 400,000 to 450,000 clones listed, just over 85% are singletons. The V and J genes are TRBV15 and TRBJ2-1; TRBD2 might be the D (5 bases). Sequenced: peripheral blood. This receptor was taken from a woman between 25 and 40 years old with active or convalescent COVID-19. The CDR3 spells CATSKDYQAYNEQFF. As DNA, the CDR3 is TGTGCCACCAGCAAAGACTACCAAGCATACAATGAGCAGTTCTTC.